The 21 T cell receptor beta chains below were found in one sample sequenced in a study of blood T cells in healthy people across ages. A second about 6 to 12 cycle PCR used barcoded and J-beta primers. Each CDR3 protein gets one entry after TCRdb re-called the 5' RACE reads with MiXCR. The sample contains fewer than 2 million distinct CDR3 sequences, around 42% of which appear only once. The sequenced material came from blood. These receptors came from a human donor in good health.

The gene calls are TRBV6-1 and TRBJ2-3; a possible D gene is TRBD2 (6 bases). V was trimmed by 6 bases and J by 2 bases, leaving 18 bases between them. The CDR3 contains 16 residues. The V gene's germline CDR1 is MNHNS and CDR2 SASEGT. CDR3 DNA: TGTGCCAGCAGGGAACTGTGGGGGGAGAACACAGATACGCAGTATTTT. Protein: CASRELWGENTDTQYF.

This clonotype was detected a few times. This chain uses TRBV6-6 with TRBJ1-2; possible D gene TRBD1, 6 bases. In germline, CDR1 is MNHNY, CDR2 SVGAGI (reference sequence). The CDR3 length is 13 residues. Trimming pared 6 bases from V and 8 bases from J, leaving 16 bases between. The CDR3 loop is CASRLTGTGGYTF. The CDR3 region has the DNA TGTGCCAGCAGACTCACAGGGACCGGCGGCTACACCTTC.

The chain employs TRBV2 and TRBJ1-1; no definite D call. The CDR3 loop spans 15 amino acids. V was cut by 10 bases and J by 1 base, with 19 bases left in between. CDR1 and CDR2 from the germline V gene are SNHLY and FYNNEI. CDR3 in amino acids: CATKRMVAANTEAFF. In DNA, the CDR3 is TGTGCCACCAAACGGATGGTCGCGGCGAACACTGAAGCTTTCTTT.

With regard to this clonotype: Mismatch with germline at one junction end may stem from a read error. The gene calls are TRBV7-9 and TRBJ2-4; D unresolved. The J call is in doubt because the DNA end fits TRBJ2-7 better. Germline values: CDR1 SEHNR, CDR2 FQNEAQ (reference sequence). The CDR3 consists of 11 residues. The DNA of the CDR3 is TGTGGCAGCAGCTTATCTTACGAGCAGTACTTC. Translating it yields CGSSLSYEQYF.

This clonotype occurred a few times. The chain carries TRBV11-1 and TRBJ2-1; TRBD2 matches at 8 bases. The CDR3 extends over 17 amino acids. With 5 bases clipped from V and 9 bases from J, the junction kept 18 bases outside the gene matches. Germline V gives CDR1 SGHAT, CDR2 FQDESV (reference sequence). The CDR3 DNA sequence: TGTGCCAGCAGCCCACGTGAAGCGGGGGTATTGTCGGGTGAGCAGTTCTTC. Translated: CASSPREAGVLSGEQFF.

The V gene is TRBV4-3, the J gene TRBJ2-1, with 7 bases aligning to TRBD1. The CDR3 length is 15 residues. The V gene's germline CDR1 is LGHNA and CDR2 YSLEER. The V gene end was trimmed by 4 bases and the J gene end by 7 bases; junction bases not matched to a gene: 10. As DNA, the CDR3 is TGCGCCAGCAGCCGTCGGACAGGCGGTGGGAATGAGCAGTTCTTC. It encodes CASSRRTGGGNEQFF.

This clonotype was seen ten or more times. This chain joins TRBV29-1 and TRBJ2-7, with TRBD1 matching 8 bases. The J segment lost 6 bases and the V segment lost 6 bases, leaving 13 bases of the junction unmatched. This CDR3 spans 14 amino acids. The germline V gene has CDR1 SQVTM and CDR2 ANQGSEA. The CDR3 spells CSVSPTGVLLEQYF. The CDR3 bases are TGCAGCGTGAGCCCGACAGGGGTCCTACTCGAGCAGTACTTC.

In nucleotides, the CDR3 is TGTGCCAGCAGCTTAATGCCGGAGGGCTACGAGCAGTACTTC. This codes for CASSLMPEGYEQYF. The chain combines TRBV7-2 with TRBJ2-7; tentative D call: TRBD2 (6 bases). There are 14 residues in the CDR3. V was cut by 2 bases and J by 3 bases, with 11 bases left in between. CDR1 is SGHTA, CDR2 FQGNSA, per germline. Filled out from reference TRBV7-2 and TRBJ2-7, the complete variable domain reads GAGVSQSPSNKVTEKGKDVELRCDPISGHTALYWYRQSLGQGLEFLIYFQGNSAPDKSGLPSDRFSAERTGGSVSTLTIQRTQQEDSAVYLCASSLMPEGYEQYFGPGTRLTVT.

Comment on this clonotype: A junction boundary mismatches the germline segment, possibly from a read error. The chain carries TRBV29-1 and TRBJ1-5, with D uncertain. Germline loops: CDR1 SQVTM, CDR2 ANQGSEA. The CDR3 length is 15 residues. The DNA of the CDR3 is TGCAGCGCCTCAACGGGCGGGAATAGCAATCGGCCCCAGCATTTT. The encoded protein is CSASTGGNSNRPQHF.

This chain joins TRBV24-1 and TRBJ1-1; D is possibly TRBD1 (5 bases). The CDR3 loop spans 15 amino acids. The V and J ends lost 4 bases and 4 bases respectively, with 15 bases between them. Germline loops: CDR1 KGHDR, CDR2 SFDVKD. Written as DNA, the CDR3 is TGTGCCACCAGTGACAGGGAGGGGACCGGCACTGAAGCTTTCTTT. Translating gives CATSDREGTGTEAFF.

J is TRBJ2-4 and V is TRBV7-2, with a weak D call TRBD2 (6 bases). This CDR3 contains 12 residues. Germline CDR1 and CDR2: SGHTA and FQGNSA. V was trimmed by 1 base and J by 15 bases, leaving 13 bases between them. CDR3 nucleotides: TGTGCCAGCAGCTTAGATAGCGGACCCCGGTACTTC. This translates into CASSLDSGPRYF.

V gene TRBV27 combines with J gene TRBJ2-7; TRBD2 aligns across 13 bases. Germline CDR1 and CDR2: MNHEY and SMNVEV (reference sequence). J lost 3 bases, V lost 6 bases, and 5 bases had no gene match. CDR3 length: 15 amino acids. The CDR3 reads CASRSLAGGFYEQYF. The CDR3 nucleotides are TGTGCCAGCAGATCACTAGCGGGAGGGTTCTACGAGCAGTACTTC.

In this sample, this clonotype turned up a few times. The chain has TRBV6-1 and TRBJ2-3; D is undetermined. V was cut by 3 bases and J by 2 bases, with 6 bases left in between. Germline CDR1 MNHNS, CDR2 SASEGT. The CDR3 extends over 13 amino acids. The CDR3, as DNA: TGTGCCAGCAGTGACAGTCACACAGATACGCAGTATTTT. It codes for CASSDSHTDTQYF.

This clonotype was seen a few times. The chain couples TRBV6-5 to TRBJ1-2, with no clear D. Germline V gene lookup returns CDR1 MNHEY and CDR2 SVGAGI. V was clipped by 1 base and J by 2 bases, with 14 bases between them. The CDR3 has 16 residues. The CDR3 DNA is TGTGCCAGCAGTTACTATTGGCAAAGGCCAAACTATGGCTACACCTTC. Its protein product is CASSYYWQRPNYGYTF.

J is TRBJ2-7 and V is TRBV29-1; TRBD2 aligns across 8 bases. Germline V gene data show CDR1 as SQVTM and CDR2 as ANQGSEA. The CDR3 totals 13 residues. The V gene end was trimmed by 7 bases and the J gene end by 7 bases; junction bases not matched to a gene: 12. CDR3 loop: CSARGTSGGEQYF. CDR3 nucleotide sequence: TGCAGCGCTCGGGGTACTAGCGGCGGTGAGCAGTACTTC.

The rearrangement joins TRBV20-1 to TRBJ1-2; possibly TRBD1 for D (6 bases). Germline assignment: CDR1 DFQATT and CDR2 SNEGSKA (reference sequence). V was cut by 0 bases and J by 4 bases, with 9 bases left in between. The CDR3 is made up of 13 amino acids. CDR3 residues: CSAREGHSYGYTF. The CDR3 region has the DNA TGCAGTGCTAGAGAGGGACACAGCTATGGCTACACCTTC.

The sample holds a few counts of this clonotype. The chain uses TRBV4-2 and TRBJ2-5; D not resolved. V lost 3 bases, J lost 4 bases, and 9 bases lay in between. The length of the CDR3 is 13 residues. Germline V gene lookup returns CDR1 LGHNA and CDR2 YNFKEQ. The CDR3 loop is CASSHPELETQYF. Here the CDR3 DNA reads TGTGCCAGCAGCCACCCAGAATTAGAGACCCAGTACTTC.

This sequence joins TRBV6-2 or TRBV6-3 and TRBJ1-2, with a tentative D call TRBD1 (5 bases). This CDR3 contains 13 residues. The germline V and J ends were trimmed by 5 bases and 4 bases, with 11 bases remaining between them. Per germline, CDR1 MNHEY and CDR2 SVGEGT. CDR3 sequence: CASSGPGAYGYTF. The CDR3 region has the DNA TGTGCCAGCAGTGGGCCTGGGGCCTATGGCTACACCTTC.

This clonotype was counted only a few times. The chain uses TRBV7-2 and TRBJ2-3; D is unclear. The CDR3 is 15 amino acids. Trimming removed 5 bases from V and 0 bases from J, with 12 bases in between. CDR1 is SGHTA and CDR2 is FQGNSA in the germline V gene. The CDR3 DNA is TGTGCCAGCAGCGTGACCGTGGGTAGCACAGATACGCAGTATTTT. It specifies CASSVTVGSTDTQYF.

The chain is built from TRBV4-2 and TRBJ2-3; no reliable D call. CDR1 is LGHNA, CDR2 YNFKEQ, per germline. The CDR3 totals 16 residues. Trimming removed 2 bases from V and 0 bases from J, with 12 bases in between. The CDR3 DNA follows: TGTGCCAGCAGCCAAAAATCGCAAACTAGCACAGATACGCAGTATTTT. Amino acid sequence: CASSQKSQTSTDTQYF.

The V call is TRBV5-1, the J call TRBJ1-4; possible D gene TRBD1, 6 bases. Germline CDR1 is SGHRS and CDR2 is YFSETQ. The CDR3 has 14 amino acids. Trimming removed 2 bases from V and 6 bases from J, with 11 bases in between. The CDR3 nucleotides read TGCGCCAGCAGCTTCGGGGGCTTGGATGAAAAACTGTTTTTT. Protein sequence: CASSFGGLDEKLFF.